This T cell receptor beta chain appears in the sequencing data of a study of identical twins. Overall study results and limits: Shared out-of-frame alpha sequences (those common to twins) showed excess low generation probability. Out-of-frame TCR alpha sharing in monozygotic twins exceeded recombination model predictions. The same donors were not followed; conclusions instead depended on cross-sectional statistical analysis.

CDR3 length: 14 residues. Germline V gene sequence: CDR1 SEHNR, CDR2 FQNEAQ (reference sequence). Deletions cut 3 bases from V and 9 bases from J, with 15 bases between. Notes on this clonotype: Its antigen is still unknown.

Unique molecular identifiers were present on the cDNA, and a universal primer site came from template switching. TCRdb itself ran the 5' RACE reads through MiXCR, one entry per CDR3 protein. This table has nearly 900,000 distinct CDR3 sequences, 9% to 15% appearing once. Another study also made use of these data, one on yellow fever vaccine responses in identical twins.

The receptor was isolated from a woman aged 18-30 years in good health. The chain employs TRBV7-9 and TRBJ1-5; weak D call: TRBD1 (6 bases). The sequenced sample was PBMCs. In DNA, the CDR3 is TGTGCCAGCAGCTTGGGTCCCCAACAGGGGCCCCAGCATTTT. Encoded protein: CASSLGPQQGPQHF.